This TCR beta chain was sequenced during a study of blood T cell repertoires in COVID-19. TCRdb's copy holds only in-frame clones and misses some; the assay was immunoSEQ multiplex PCR. The sample includes tens of thousands of clones, roughly 87% of them seen just once. V gave up 0 bases and J gave up 6 bases; unmatched junction bases: 5. Per the germline V gene, CDR1 is SGHRS and CDR2 is YFSETQ. The CDR3 consists of 16 residues. The chain couples TRBV5-1 to TRBJ2-5, with TRBD2 matching 13 bases. The receptor's source is a woman aged 80 or older with acute or convalescent COVID-19. Sequences were obtained from peripheral blood. The chain's CDR3 is CASSLGTSGRVKTQYF. The CDR3 coding sequence is TGCGCCAGCAGCTTGGGGACTAGCGGGAGAGTAAAGACCCAGTACTTC.